The 6 T cell receptor beta chains presented below share a single source sample, sequenced in a study of CD8 T cells in ankylosing spondylitis. Study results and limitations: The study identified a TCR beta motif of roughly eight highly homologous variants that appeared characteristic of ankylosing spondylitis blood.

TCRdb recomputed calls from the 5' RACE reads with MiXCR, one row per CDR3 protein. The sample holds hundreds of thousands of distinct CDR3 sequences, 15% to 20% seen once. No antigens are known for them. Sequenced: blood, either unsorted or a sorted T cell fraction (not recorded which). These receptors were obtained from a male donor with ankylosing spondylitis.

This clonotype appeared a few times. The rearrangement joins TRBV5-6 to TRBJ2-6, with D hard to call. V lost 6 bases and J lost 0, with 10 bases in between. Germline V gene sequence: CDR1 SGHDT, CDR2 YYEEEE. CDR3 length: 15 amino acids. As DNA, the CDR3 is TGTGCCAGCACAGCGCCCGACTCTGGGGCCAACGTCCTGACTTTC. As protein: CASTAPDSGANVLTF.

The V call is TRBV6-1, the J call TRBJ1-3, with no clear D. This CDR3 contains 13 residues. Trimming stripped 6 bases from V and 3 bases from J, with 9 bases between. Germline assignment: CDR1 MNHNS and CDR2 SASEGT. Here the CDR3 reads CASRKVGGNTIYF. CDR3 nucleotides: TGTGCCAGCAGGAAAGTGGGTGGAAACACCATATATTTT.

This chain joins TRBV4-1 and TRBJ2-7; 11 positions match TRBD2. CDR3 length: 16 amino acids. CDR1 MGHRA and CDR2 YSYEKL come from the germline V gene. Unmatched junction bases numbered 4, after V lost 0 bases and J lost 3 bases. CDR3 nucleotide sequence: TGCGCCAGCAGCCAAGAGGGACTAGCGGATAACTACGAGCAGTACTTC. This translates into CASSQEGLADNYEQYF.

The chain has TRBV27 and TRBJ1-1; D possibly corresponds to TRBD1 (5 bases). CDR1 and CDR2 from the germline V gene are MNHEY and SMNVEV (reference sequence). The CDR3 length is 15 residues. V was clipped by 6 bases and J by 2 bases, with 16 bases between them. The CDR3: CASRKTNQGNTEAFF. The CDR3, as DNA: TGTGCCAGCAGAAAAACGAACCAGGGAAACACTGAAGCTTTCTTT.

This clonotype was seen a handful of times. The chain carries TRBV29-1 and TRBJ1-3, with D maybe TRBD1 (5 bases). Germline values: CDR1 SQVTM, CDR2 ANQGSEA. CDR3 length: 14 residues. V shed 5 bases and J shed 4 bases, with 15 bases lying between them. CDR3 in amino acids: CSVRRPGVGNTIYF. The CDR3, as DNA: TGCAGCGTTCGTCGTCCGGGGGTCGGAAACACCATATATTTT.

The chain is built from TRBV6-2 or TRBV6-3 and TRBJ2-7; 8 nucleotides line up with TRBD2. The CDR3 length is 14 residues. The germline gives CDR1 MNHEY, CDR2 SVGEGT. V dropped 6 bases and J dropped 4; count of bases not matched to a gene: 8. The CDR3 nucleotides are TGTGCCAGCAGCCACGGGGGGGTTGGGTACGAGCAGTACTTC. It codes for CASSHGGVGYEQYF.